This TCR beta chain originates from a study of cytomegalovirus exposure and HLA in healthy donors. Trimming at V came to 5 bases and at J to 10 bases, leaving 12 bases not matched to a gene. Germline CDR1 reads MNHNS; CDR2 reads SASEGT. This CDR3 is 15 amino acids long. Repertoires were generated with immunoSEQ multiplex PCR, while TCRdb's copy carries only in-frame clones and drops some. The sample consists of fewer than 70,000 clones, around 90% of them appearing once. Notes on this clone: Its antigen is undetermined.

General study points: Rare TCR sequences predominated, though certain public TCRs were found in many donors. Researchers reported that a few CMV-associated chains were confirmed in vitro as CMV antigen-specific.

The TCR originated in a man younger than 30 in good health and CMV-seronegative. Sequencing was performed on PBMCs. V is TRBV6-1 and J is TRBJ2-1, with 9 positions matching TRBD2. Written as DNA, the CDR3 is TGTGCCAGCAGTCAGCAGGGGCTAGCGGGAAGCGAGCAGTTCTTC. Amino acid sequence: CASSQQGLAGSEQFF.